The entry below describes one T cell receptor (beta chain). Indicated time point: blood at routine non-recurrence follow-up after resection. The V gene lost 5 bases and the J gene lost 2 bases, with 9 bases spanning the gap. CDR3 length equals 12 residues. Germline V gene data show CDR1 as DFQATT and CDR2 as SNEGSKA (reference sequence). This record belongs to a study of spatial heterogeneity in lung cancer. Looking at the study overall: Samples came from roughly 72 TRACERx patients with untreated early-stage lung cancer. Raw reads showed each unique TCR and UMI combination turning up more than ten times on average.

TCRdb processed the 5' RACE reads anew with MiXCR; each CDR3 protein has one entry. The data contain 8,000 to 10,000 distinct CDR3 sequences, 20% to 25% of them singletons. The chain is built from TRBV20-1 and TRBJ2-5; possibly TRBD1 or TRBD2 for D (5 bases each). This receptor was taken from a female donor with early-stage non-small cell lung cancer. Material: PBMCs, obtained at follow-up. CDR3 residues: CSAGWGQETQYF. DNA for the CDR3: TGCAGTGCTGGATGGGGGCAAGAGACCCAGTACTTC.